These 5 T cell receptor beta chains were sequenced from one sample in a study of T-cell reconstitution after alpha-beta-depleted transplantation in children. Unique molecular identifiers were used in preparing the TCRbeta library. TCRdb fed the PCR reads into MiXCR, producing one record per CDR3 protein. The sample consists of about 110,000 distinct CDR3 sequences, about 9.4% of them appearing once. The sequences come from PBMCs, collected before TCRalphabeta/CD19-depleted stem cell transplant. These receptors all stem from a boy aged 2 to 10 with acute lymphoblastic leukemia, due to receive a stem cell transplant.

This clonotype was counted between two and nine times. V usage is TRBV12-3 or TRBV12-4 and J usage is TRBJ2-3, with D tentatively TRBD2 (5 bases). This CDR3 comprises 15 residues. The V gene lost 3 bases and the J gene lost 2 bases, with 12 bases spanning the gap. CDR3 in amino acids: CASSLMDSYTDTQYF. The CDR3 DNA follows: TGTGCCAGCAGTTTGATGGACTCTTACACAGATACGCAGTATTTT.

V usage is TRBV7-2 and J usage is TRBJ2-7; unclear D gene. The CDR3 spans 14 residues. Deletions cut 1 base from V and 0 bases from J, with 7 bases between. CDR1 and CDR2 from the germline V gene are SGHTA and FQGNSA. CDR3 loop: CASSLDPSSYEQYF. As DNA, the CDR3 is TGTGCCAGCAGCTTAGACCCGAGCTCCTACGAGCAGTACTTC.

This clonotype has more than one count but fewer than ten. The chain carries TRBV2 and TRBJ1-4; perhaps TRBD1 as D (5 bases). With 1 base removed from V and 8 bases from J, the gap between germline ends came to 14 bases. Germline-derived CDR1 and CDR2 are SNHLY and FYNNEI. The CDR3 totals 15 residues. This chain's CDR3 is CASSEEGVAGEKLFF. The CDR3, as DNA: TGTGCCAGCAGTGAAGAAGGGGTGGCGGGGGAAAAACTGTTTTTT. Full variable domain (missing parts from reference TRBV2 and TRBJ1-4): EPEVTQTPSHQVTQMGQEVILRCVPISNHLYFYWYRQILGQKVEFLVSFYNNEISEKSEIFDDQFSVERPDGSNFTLKIRSTKLEDSAMYFCASSEEGVAGEKLFFGSGTQLSVL.

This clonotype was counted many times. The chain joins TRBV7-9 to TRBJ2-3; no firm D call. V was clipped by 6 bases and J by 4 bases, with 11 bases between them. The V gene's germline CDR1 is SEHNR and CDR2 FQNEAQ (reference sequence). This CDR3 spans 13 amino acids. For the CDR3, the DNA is TGTGCCAGCAGTCTGATGGTTGCAGATACGCAGTATTTT. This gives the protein CASSLMVADTQYF.

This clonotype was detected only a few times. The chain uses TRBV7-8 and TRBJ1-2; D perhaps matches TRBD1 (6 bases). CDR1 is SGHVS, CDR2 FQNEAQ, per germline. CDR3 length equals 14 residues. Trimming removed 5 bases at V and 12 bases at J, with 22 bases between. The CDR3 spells CASSEKRQGKTNTF. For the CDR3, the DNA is TGTGCCAGCAGCGAGAAGAGGCAGGGGAAGACGAACACCTTC.